This TCR beta chain comes out of a study of Ad26.COV2.S vaccination and SARS-CoV-2 variants. Study-level background: Donor participated within the Ad26.COV2.S arm of the COV1001 trial. The study, taken as a whole, reports: While placebo recipients had lower spike-specific TCR breadth, vaccine recipients had more. Spike-specific CD8+ and CD4+ T cell responses reportedly showed substantial breadth after vaccination.

This sample's treatment: over 15 received Ad26.COV2.S at low or high dose, single or two shots; 5 received placebo; per-sample allocation not given. Repertoires come from day 63 after the first vaccine or placebo injection. The administered vaccine (an Ad26 vector) expressed Wuhan-strain SARS-CoV-2 spike. Comments on this clone: Its target is unknown.

CDR3 length: 12 residues. Germline values: CDR1 KGHSH, CDR2 LQKENI. The ends were cut back, 4 bases at V and 7 bases at J, with 11 bases in the middle. Clones were read by immunoSEQ multiplex PCR, and TCRdb kept only the in-frame ones, dropping some. The sample shows about 680,000 clones, 70% to 90% of them seen only once. The chain has TRBV18 and TRBJ2-7; no reliable D call. The origin of this receptor is a person between 18 and 59 years old who received the Ad26.COV2.S COVID-19 vaccine or a placebo. The specimen was peripheral blood, collected in a trial of Ad26.COV2.S vaccine versus placebo. CDR3 bases: TGTGCCAGCTCACTTTACTTGGGGGAGCAGTACTTC. Translated: CASSLYLGEQYF.